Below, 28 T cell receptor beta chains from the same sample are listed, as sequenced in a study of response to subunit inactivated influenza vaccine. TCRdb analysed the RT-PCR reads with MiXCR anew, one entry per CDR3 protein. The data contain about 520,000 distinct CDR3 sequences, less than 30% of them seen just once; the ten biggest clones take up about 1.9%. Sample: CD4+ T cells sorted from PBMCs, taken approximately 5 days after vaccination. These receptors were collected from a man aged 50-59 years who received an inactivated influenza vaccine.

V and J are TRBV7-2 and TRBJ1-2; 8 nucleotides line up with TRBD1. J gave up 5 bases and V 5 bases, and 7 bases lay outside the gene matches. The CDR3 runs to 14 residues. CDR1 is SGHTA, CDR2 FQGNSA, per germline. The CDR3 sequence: CASSHPDRGYGYTF. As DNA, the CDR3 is TGTGCCAGCAGCCATCCCGACAGGGGATATGGCTACACCTTC.

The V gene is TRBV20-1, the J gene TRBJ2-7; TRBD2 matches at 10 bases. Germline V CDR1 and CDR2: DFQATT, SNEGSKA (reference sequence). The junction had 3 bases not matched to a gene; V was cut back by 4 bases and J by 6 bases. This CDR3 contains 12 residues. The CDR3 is CSAKAGGREQYF. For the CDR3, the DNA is TGCAGTGCTAAAGCGGGAGGGCGCGAGCAGTACTTC.

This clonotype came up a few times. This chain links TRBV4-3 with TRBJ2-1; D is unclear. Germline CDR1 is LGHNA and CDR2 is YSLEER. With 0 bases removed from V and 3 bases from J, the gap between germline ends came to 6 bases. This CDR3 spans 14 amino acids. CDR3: CASSQDGVYNEQFF. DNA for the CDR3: TGCGCCAGCAGCCAAGACGGAGTCTACAATGAGCAGTTCTTC.

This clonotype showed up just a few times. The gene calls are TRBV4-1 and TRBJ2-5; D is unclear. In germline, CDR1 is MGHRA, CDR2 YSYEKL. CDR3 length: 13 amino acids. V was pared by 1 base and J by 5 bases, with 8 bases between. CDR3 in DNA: TGCGCCAGCAGCCAAGTGGTCGGGGAGACCCAGTACTTC. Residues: CASSQVVGETQYF.

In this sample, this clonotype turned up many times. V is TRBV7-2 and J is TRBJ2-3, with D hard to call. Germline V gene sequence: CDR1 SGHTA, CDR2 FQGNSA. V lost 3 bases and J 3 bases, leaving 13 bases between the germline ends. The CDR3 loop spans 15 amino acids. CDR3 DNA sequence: TGTGCCAGCAGCTTTCTTGGGTTCGGGACAGATACGCAGTATTTT. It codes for CASSFLGFGTDTQYF.

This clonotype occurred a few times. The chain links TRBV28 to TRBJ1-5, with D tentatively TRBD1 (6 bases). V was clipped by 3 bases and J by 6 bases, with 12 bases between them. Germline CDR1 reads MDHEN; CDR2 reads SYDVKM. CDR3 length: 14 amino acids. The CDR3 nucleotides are TGTGCCAGCAGTTTCTCACAGGGTACTCAGCCCCAGCATTTT. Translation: CASSFSQGTQPQHF.

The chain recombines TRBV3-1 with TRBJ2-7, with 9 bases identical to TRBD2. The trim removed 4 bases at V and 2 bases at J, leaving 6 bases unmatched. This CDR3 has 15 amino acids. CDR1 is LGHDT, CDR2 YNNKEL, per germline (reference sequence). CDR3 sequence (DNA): TGTGCCAGCAGCCTCCTAGCGGGGCTTCCCTACGAGCAGTACTTC. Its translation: CASSLLAGLPYEQYF.

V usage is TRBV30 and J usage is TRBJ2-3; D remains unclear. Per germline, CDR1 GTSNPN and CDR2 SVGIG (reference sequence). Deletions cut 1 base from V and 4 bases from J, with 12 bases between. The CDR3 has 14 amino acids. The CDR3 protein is CAWSGAGFADTQYF. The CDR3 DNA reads TGTGCCTGGAGTGGGGCCGGGTTCGCAGATACGCAGTATTTT.

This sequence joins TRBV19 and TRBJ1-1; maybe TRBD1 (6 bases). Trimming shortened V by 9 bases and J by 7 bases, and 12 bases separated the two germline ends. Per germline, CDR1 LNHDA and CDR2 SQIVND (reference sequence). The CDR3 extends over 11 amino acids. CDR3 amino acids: CASRTVSEAFF. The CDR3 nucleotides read TGTGCCAGCCGGACAGTGAGTGAAGCTTTCTTT.

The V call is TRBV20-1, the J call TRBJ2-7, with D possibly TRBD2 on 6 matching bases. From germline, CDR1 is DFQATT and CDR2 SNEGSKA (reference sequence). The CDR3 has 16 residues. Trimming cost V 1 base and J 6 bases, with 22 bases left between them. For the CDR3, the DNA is TGCAGTGCTAGAGGCCGCGGTGGGGGGTTGTTGGGCGAGCAGTACTTC. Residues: CSARGRGGGLLGEQYF.

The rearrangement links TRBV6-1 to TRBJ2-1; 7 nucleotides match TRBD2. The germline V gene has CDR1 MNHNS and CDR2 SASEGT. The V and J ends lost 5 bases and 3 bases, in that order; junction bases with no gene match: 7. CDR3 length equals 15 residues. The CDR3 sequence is CASSPISGGYNEQFF. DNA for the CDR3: TGTGCCAGCAGTCCCATATCGGGAGGCTACAATGAGCAGTTCTTC.

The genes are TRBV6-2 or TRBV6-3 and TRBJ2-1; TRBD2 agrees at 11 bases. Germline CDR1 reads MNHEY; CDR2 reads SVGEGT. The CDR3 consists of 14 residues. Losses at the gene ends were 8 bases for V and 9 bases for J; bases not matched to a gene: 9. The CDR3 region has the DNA TGTGCCAGCCACCTTAGCGGGAGGGTTGCTGAGCAGTTCTTC. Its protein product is CASHLSGRVAEQFF.

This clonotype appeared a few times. CDR3 in DNA: TGTGCCACGGGACAGGGAATAGATACGCAGTATTTT. Its protein product is CATGQGIDTQYF. This sequence joins TRBV10-3 and TRBJ2-3; 9 bases line up with TRBD1. The CDR3 length is 12 residues. Germline V lookup: CDR1 ENHRY, CDR2 SYGVKD. The V gene end was trimmed by 10 bases and the J gene end by 5 bases; junction bases not matched to a gene: 4.

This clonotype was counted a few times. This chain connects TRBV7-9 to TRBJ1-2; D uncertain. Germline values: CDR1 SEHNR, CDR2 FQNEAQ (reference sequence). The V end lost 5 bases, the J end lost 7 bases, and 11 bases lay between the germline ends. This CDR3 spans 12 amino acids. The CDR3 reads CASSDTPGGYTF. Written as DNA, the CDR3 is TGTGCCAGCAGCGATACCCCTGGTGGCTACACCTTC.

The chain's CDR3 is CASSTPRRDTHSTDTQYF. The CDR3, as DNA: TGTGCCAGCAGTACACCCCGGCGGGACACACATAGCACAGATACGCAGTATTTT. The J gene is TRBJ2-3, the V gene TRBV6-4; D is tentatively TRBD1 or TRBD2 (6 bases each). Trimming shortened V by 5 bases and J by 0 bases, and 21 bases separated the two germline ends. The CDR3 runs 18 residues. The V gene's germline CDR1 is MRHNA and CDR2 SNTAGT.

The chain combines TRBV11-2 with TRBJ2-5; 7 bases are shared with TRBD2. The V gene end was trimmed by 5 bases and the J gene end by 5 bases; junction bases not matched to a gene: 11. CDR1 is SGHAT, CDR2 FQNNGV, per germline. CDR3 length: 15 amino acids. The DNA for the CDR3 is TGTGCCAGCAGCCCCCGGGGGGTCCACCGTGAGACCCAGTACTTC. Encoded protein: CASSPRGVHRETQYF. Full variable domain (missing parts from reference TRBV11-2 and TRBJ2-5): EAGVAQSPRYKIIEKRQSVAFWCNPISGHATLYWYQQILGQGPKLLIQFQNNGVVDDSQLPKDRFSAERLKGVDSTLKIQPAKLEDSAVYLCASSPRGVHRETQYFGPGTRLLVL.

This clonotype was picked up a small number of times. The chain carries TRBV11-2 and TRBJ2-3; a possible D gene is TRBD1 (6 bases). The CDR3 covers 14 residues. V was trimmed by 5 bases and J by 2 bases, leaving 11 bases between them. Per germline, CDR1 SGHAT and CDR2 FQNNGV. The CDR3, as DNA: TGTGCCAGCAGCATCGACAGGTACACAGATACGCAGTATTTT. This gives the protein CASSIDRYTDTQYF. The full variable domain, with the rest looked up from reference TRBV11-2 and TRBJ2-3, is EAGVAQSPRYKIIEKRQSVAFWCNPISGHATLYWYQQILGQGPKLLIQFQNNGVVDDSQLPKDRFSAERLKGVDSTLKIQPAKLEDSAVYLCASSIDRYTDTQYFGPGTRLTVL.

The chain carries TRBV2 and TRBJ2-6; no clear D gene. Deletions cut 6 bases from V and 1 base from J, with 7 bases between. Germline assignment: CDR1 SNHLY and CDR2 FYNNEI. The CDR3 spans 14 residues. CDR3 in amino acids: CASRLESGANVLTF. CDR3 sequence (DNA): TGTGCCAGCAGATTGGAGTCTGGGGCCAACGTCCTGACTTTC.

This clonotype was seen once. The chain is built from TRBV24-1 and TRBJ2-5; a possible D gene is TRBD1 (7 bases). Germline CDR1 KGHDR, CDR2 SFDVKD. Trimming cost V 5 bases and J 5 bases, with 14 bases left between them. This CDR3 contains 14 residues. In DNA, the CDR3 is TGTGCCACCAGTGGGACAGGACGGGGGGAGACCCAGTACTTC. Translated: CATSGTGRGETQYF.

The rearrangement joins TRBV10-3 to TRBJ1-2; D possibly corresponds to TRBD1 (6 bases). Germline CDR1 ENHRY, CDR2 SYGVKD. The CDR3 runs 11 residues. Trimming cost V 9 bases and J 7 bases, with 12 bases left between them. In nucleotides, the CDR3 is TGTGCCATTCAGGGGTTAGGTGGCTACACCTTC. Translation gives CAIQGLGGYTF.

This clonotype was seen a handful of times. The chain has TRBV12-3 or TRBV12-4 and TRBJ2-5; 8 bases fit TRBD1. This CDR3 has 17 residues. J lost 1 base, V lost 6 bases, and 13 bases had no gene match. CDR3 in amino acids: CASSIRTGIAGQETQYF. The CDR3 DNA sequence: TGTGCCAGCAGCATTCGGACAGGGATTGCCGGCCAAGAGACCCAGTACTTC.

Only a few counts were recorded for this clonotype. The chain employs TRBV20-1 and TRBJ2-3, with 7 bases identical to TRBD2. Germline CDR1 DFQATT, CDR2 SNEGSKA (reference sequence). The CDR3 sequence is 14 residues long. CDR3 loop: CRCLVGGPKDTQYF. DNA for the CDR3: TGCAGATGTTTGGTGGGAGGGCCGAAAGATACGCAGTATTTT.

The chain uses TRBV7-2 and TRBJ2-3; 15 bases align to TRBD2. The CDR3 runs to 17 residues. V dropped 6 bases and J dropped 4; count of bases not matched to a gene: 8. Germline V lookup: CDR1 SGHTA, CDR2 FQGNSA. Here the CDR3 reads CASRSGTSGRIADTQYF. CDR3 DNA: TGTGCCAGCAGATCCGGGACTAGCGGGAGGATTGCAGATACGCAGTATTTT.

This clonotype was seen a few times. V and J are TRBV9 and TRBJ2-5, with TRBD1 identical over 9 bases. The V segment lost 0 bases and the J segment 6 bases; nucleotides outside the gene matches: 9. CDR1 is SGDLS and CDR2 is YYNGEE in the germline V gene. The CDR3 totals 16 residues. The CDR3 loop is CASSVGGTGQVQTQYF. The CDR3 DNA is TGTGCCAGCAGCGTAGGTGGGACAGGGCAAGTACAGACCCAGTACTTC.

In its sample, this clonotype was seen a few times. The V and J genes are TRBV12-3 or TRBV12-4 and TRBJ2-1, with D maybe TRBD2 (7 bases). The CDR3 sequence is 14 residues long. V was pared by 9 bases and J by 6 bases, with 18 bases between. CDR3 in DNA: TGTGCCAGTTGGATGGGGGCGGGGGTCAATGAGCAGTTCTTC. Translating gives CASWMGAGVNEQFF.

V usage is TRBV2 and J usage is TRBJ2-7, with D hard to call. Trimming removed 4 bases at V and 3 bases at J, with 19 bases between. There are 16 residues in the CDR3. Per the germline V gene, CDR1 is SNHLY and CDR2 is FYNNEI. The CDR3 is CASSGPWFASLYEQYF. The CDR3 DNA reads TGTGCCAGCAGTGGCCCCTGGTTCGCGTCTCTCTACGAGCAGTACTTC.

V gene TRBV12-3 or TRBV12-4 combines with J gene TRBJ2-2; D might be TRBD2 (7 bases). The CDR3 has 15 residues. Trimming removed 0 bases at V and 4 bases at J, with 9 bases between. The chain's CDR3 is CASSLAGGLTGELFF. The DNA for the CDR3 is TGTGCCAGCAGTTTAGCGGGGGGGCTCACCGGGGAGCTGTTTTTT.

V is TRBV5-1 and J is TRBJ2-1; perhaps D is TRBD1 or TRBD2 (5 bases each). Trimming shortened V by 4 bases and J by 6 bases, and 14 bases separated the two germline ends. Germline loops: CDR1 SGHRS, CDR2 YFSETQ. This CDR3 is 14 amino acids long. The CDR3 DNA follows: TGCGCCAGCAGCGCCGGGACGCTAGGCAATGAGCAGTTCTTC. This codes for CASSAGTLGNEQFF.